Included here is one TCR beta chain sequence, with context. Its antigen remains unidentified. The extraction recovered at least 6 micrograms of total RNA per sample. A second PCR, run for roughly 7 to 12 cycles, used a sample-barcoded 5' primer plus a J-beta primer mix. TCRdb processed the 5' RACE reads anew with MiXCR; each CDR3 protein has one entry. The table shows hundreds of thousands of distinct CDR3 sequences, with around 41% occurring only once. The data were obtained in a study of blood T cells in healthy people across ages. The study, taken as a whole, reports: Diversity was higher, and naive CD4+ cells more numerous, in long-lived donors than in aged donors. Possibly confounding the expanded clonotype changes was the fact that donor CMV status was unknown. Getting older went along with TCR beta diversity per million T cells dropping roughly linearly.

The germline gives CDR1 SGHAT, CDR2 FQNNGV. The CDR3 loop spans 15 amino acids. The receptor was isolated from a man at least 80 years old in good health. The sample consisted of blood. The chain joins TRBV11-2 to TRBJ2-5, with 11 bases that match TRBD2. The J call may be in error: the DNA end matches TRBJ2-7 better. In nucleotides, the CDR3 is TGTGCCAGCAGCCGGATGGGACTAGCGGACTACGAGCAGTACTTC. As protein: CASSRMGLADYEQYF.